This T cell receptor beta chain was sequenced during a study of blood T cell repertoires in COVID-19 (dated by TCRdb to about 2020). About the study as a whole: Collaborator samples came from the United States, Italy and Spain and covered acute and convalescent phases of COVID-19. The material from the prospective study consisted of cDNA or gDNA derived from T cells, B-cell-depleted T cells, or PBMCs. Subjects who had been exposed to COVID-19, were actively infected with it, or had recovered from it provided the deeply sampled blood TCRbeta repertoires that made up the dataset. A freely available public database, intended as a resource for researchers studying the immune response to SARS-CoV-2, is where the repertoires were released. Samples were obtained from the ongoing ImmuneRACE study (first 160 participants) and from roughly 1,300 subjects provided by 6 global collaborators. Sample metadata almost always included a de-identified subject ID, COVID-19 status, age in years and sex. HLA class I and class II types, where available, came from metadata supplied by the sample provider rather than from assay-based typing.

The CDR3 runs 14 amino acids, cysteine and phenylalanine included. Just the 42-base CDR3 DNA is kept, in frame starting at base 1. From the germline V gene, CDR1 is SNHLY and CDR2 is FYNNEI. Trimming removed 8 bases from V and 2 bases from J, leaving 14 bases between the germline ends. Each collaborating institution followed its own protocols to collect whole blood in K2EDTA tubes. For TCRbeta analysis, collaborators shipped samples as frozen whole blood, isolated PBMCs, or DNA extracted from either of those sample types. Study-wide findings and limitations: The quantity of clinical and demographic metadata differed by source and by participant and was supplied without curation.

Note on this clone: The target of this receptor is not known. No base qualities exist here, and no much larger clone lies one base off it.

The immunoSEQ Assay, a bias-controlled multiplex PCR, was used to amplify TCRbeta CDR3 regions from genomic DNA. Concerning the study's data processing: Within the assay, amplification of reference gene primers was used to estimate how many nucleated cells each sample contained. To quantify the absolute abundance of each unique TCRbeta CDR3 rearrangement, sequence reads were collapsed and filtered. For each sample, productive Simpson clonality was calculated as the square root of Simpson's diversity index over productive rearrangements. The clones in this table, taken by TCRdb from immuneACCESS, are in-frame only. Not every clone is retained; where verified, under half of the shortfall comes from an unresolved V gene, and the cause of the rest is unknown. D and trimming come from the DNA, and the V and J calls and clone size come from that table. The sample includes 70,000 to 80,000 clones, with approximately 86% observed a single time. Clones ranked in the top ten supply roughly 13% of the sample.

The sequencing input was peripheral blood. The sequence derives from a woman aged 55-69 years with acute or convalescent COVID-19. The chain is encoded by TRBV2 joined to TRBJ2-3; 5 matching bases give a weak D call of TRBD1. The CDR3 corresponds to CASQGYSNTDTQYF. DNA sequence: TGTGCCAGCCAGGGTTACTCGAACACAGATACGCAGTATTTT.